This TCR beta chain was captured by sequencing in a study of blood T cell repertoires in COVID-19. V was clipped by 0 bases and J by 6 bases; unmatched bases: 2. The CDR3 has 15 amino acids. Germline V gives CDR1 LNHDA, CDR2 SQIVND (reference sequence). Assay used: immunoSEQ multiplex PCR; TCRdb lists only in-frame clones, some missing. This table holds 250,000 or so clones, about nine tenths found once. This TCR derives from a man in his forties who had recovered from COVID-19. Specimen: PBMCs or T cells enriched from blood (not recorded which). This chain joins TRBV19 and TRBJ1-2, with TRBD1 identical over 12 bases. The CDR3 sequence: CASSIEGQGANGYTF. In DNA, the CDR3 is TGTGCCAGTAGTATAGAGGGACAGGGGGCGAATGGCTACACCTTC.